This T cell receptor (beta chain) was sequenced for a study of T cells after yellow fever vaccination. Findings and limits, study-wide: Only a small proportion of the clonotypes turned up in both the CD4 and the CD8 compartments, likely arising from convergent recombination.

This clonotype was recorded many times. The antigen is unknown. TCRdb processed the 5' RACE reads anew with MiXCR; each CDR3 protein has one entry. Here the sample spans a few hundred thousand distinct CDR3 sequences, 6.2% being singletons. The CDR3 is made up of 15 amino acids. The trim removed 6 bases at V and 7 bases at J, leaving 6 bases unmatched. The starting material was PBMCs, obtained 5 days after the yellow fever booster vaccination. The TCR originated in a man between 25 and 39 years old who received the YFV17D yellow fever vaccine. The V and J genes are TRBV12-3 or TRBV12-4 and TRBJ2-1, with 13 bases identical to TRBD2. The CDR3 is CASSLGLAGANEQFF. CDR3 bases: TGTGCCAGCAGCCTCGGACTAGCGGGAGCTAATGAGCAGTTCTTC.